This TCR beta chain comes out of a study of Ad26.COV2.S vaccination and SARS-CoV-2 variants. Across the study: Donor was assigned to the Ad26.COV2.S arm of trial COV1001. Findings of the study overall: The TCR-based breadth and depth measures might underestimate overall T cell responses.

Described treatment: some 19 received Ad26.COV2.S at low or high dose, single or two shots; 5 received placebo; per-sample allocation not given. The samples date from day 63 after the first vaccine or placebo injection. The donor's status was that of an adult aged 18-55 years in Boston. Worth noting for this clone: Antigen unknown.

The CDR3 length is 17 residues. Repertoires were generated with immunoSEQ multiplex PCR, while TCRdb's copy carries only in-frame clones and drops some. In the table there are about 400,000 clones, around 82% of which are singletons. This sequence originates from a person aged 18-60 years who received the Ad26.COV2.S COVID-19 vaccine or a placebo. The specimen was peripheral blood, collected in a trial of Ad26.COV2.S vaccine versus placebo. This chain links TRBV21-1 with TRBJ1-3; TRBD1 reflects the table's D call only, with no check against the DNA. TRBV21-1 counts as a pseudogene. DNA for the CDR3: TGTGCCAGCAGCAACAGGGTAGGTGGTTTGTATGGAAACACCATATATTTT. Its protein product is CASSNRVGGLYGNTIYF.